The subject of this entry is one T cell receptor (beta chain). This clone was counted only a few times. Its antigen target is currently unknown. There are no base qualities to consult, and no much larger clone falls within one base. Each donor gave one peripheral blood draw, averaging roughly 120 mL, which was collected into heparinised tubes. Using a panel that included CD45RO, CCR7, CD25, CD127, CD95 and CD27, naive, central memory, regulatory and stem cell-like memory CD4+ T cells were sorted on a BD FACSAria II. A purity above 98% was achieved for all sorted populations. PBMCs were separated immediately by Lymphoprep density gradient centrifugation and were stained directly, without being cultured. To minimize batch effects, samples were stained and sorted in pairs, one healthy donor with one patient per experiment. The sample is drawn from a study of beta chain features in type 1 diabetes listed by TCRdb under 2018. Some background on the complete study: No differences in mean age, gender distribution, total cell number or subset yield were found between patients and healthy donors. Whereas all 30 or so donors provided naive and central memory subsets, regulatory and stem cell-like memory subsets were isolated from just 8 patients and roughly 8 healthy donors. In the study, TCRB repertoires of sorted circulating CD4+ T cell subsets from recently diagnosed type 1 diabetes patients were compared with those of matched healthy donors. A total of about 100 million sorted cells were examined across all samples, and RNA yield correlated strongly with the number of cells per subset. Study-wide findings and limitations: Type 1 diabetes patients showed a moderate but significant shortening of TCRB CDR3 length in all four CD4+ subsets. Fewer insertions and more nucleotide deletions at VDJ recombination sites were observed in patients with type 1 diabetes, implying thymic rearrangement abnormalities. Because cDNA was sequenced instead of genomic DNA, activated cells with high expression could be over-represented, although the groups did not differ in activation or CD3 levels. Only small numbers of individuals were included in the HLA sub-analyses, which left unresolved whether HLA type had any influence on TCRB rearrangement. Shorter templates might have been favored by PCR, but patient and control samples were amplified and corrected together, so both groups would have been affected equally by any skew. Naive, central memory and regulatory TCRB repertoires appeared to be more alike among patients than among healthy donors.

All of the isolated RNA was reverse transcribed with the High Capacity cDNA Reverse Transcription Kit, so expressed TCRB transcripts were sequenced. Naive, central memory and regulatory T cell samples underwent deep immunoSEQ sequencing, averaging around 3.6 million total reads per sample. Sorted cells were lysed in RLT buffer and RNA was extracted with DNase-treated RNeasy Micro or Mini kits, depending on cell number. To prevent cross-contamination, every cell subset was processed on its own, while patient and healthy donor samples were processed together. The immunoSEQ multiplex PCR was used to amplify TCRB sequences from cDNA, generating 87-bp fragments that spanned the CDR3 region. The amplicons were sequenced using the Illumina HiSeq platform. The authors processed their data as follows. Synthetic template baselines were used to correct PCR bias computationally, reads within Hamming distance 2 were collapsed together, and singletons that could not be merged were discarded. Reads were aligned against IMGT so that V, D and J genes, CDR3 length and insertions or deletions at six rearrangement sites could be assigned. Clonotype counts were normalized to sorted cell number within each subset before computing true diversity and Gini coefficients with the tcR R package. The overlap coefficient, calculated on TCRB nucleotide sequences, was used to measure repertoire sharing. As a proxy for the pre-selection repertoire, out-of-frame TCRB sequences from naive cells were analyzed. TCRdb retrieved this table from immuneACCESS and kept in-frame rearrangements only. Not all clones are present; in checked studies, unresolved V genes account for under half, and no reason is known for the remainder. V and J calls and clone size are as listed in that table; D and trimming were resolved from the DNA. This sample has some 640,000 clones in its table, and 11% to 15% of those were observed once. Less than 0.04% of the sample lies in the top ten.

The cysteine opens and the phenylalanine closes a CDR3 of 13 amino acids. Only CDR3 DNA remains: 39 bases, in frame from the first base. V lost 1 base and J lost 4 bases; the stretch between them is 7 bases long. The germline V gene sets CDR1 to MNHNS and CDR2 to SASEGT. Material: naive CD4+ T cells from blood. Per the publication, the cell subset or site label means: true naive CD4+ T cells. The source is a man aged 18 to 30 with type 1 diabetes. Recombination connected TRBV6-1 to TRBJ2-5, with no confident D gene call. The DNA sequence follows: TGTGCCAGCAGTGAAGTTTGGGGAGAGACCCAGTACTTC. This translates into CASSEVWGETQYF.